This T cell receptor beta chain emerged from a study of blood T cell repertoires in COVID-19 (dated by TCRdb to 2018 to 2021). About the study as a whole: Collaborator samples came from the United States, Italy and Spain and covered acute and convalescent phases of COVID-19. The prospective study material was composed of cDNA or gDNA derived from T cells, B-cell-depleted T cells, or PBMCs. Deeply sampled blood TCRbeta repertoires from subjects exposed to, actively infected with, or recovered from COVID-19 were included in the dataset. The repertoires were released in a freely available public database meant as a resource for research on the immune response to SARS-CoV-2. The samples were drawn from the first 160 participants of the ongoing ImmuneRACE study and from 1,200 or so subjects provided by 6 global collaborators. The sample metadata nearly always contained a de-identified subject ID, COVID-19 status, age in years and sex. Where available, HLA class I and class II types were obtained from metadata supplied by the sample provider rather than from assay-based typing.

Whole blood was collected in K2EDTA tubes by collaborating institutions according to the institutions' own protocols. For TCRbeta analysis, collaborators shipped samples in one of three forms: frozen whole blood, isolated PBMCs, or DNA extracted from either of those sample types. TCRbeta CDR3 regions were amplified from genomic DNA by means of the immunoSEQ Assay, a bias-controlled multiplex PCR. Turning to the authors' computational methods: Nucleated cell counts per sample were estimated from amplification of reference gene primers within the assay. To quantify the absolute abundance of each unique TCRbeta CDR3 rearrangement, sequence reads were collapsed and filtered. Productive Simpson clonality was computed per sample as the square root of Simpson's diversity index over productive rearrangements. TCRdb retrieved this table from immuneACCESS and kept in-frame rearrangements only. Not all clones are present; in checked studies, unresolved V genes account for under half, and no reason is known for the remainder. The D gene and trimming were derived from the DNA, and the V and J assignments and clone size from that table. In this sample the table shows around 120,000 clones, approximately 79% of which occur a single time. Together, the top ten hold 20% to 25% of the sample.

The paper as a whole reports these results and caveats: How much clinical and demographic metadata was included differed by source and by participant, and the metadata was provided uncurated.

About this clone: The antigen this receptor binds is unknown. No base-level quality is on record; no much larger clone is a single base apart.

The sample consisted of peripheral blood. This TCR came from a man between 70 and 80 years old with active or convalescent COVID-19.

The bases are TGTGCCAGCAGCCACGGACTCCTTCAAACCGGGGAGCTGTTTTTT. Protein translation: CASSHGLLQTGELFF. In this chain, TRBV7-2 is recombined with TRBJ2-2; the D segment could be TRBD2, given 5 matching bases. CDR1 and CDR2 are read off the germline V gene as SGHTA and FQGNSA. Reading from cysteine to phenylalanine, the CDR3 counts 15 amino acids. Only CDR3 DNA remains: 45 bases, in frame from the first base. V is clipped by 5 bases and J by 5 bases, and the sequence between their germline boundaries is 15 bases long.